The rows below give T cell receptor beta chains drawn from one sample of a study of T cells in Graves' hyperthyroidism and ophthalmopathy. TCRdb re-analysed the multiplex PCR reads in MiXCR, keeping a single row per CDR3 protein. The sample consists of 300,000 to 400,000 distinct CDR3 sequences, about 20% of them appearing once. Material: blood. These receptor sequences come from a woman between 50 and 59 years old with Graves' hyperthyroidism. CDR3s include the opening cysteine and the closing phenylalanine or tryptophan. A D gene is named only where the DNA matches it firmly. Clone size, where shown, is once, few, many, or a class for clones that have expanded.

V gene: TRBV3-1; clone size: many; J gene: TRBJ2-5; D gene: .; CDR3 protein: CASSQGRWETQYF; CDR3 DNA: TGTGCCAGCAGCCAAGGTCGCTGGGAGACCCAGTACTTC
V gene: TRBV30; clone size: few; J gene: TRBJ2-1; D gene: .; CDR3 protein: CAWSMGFNNEQFF; CDR3 DNA: TGTGCCTGGAGCATGGGGTTTAACAATGAGCAGTTCTTC
V gene: TRBV28; clone size: many; J gene: TRBJ2-5; D gene: .; CDR3 protein: CASRRGGQETQYF; CDR3 DNA: TGTGCCAGCAGGCGAGGGGGGCAAGAGACCCAGTACTTC
V gene: TRBV19; clone size: few; J gene: TRBJ2-2; D gene: TRBD1; CDR3 protein: CASSSFQGARTGELFF; CDR3 DNA: TGTGCCAGTAGTTCATTCCAGGGGGCGAGGACCGGGGAGCTGTTTTTT
V gene: TRBV20-1; clone size: many; J gene: TRBJ2-1; D gene: TRBD1; CDR3 protein: CSARGKLDRGYNKQFF; CDR3 DNA: TGCAGTGCTAGAGGGAAATTGGACAGGGGTTACAATAAGCAGTTCTTC
V gene: TRBV19; clone size: many; J gene: TRBJ1-5; D gene: .; CDR3 protein: CASGGQDSRKDQPQHF; CDR3 DNA: TGTGCCAGTGGGGGGCAGGACAGTAGGAAGGATCAGCCCCAGCATTTT
V gene: TRBV20-1; clone size: many; J gene: TRBJ2-1; D gene: .; CDR3 protein: CSARDLASYNEQFF; CDR3 DNA: TGCAGTGCTAGAGATCTAGCTTCCTACAATGAGCAGTTCTTC
V gene: TRBV11-2; clone size: many; J gene: TRBJ1-6; D gene: .; CDR3 protein: CASSFSGTANSPLHF; CDR3 DNA: TGTGCCAGCAGCTTTTCGGGTACAGCTAATTCACCCCTCCACTTT
V gene: TRBV6-1; clone size: .; J gene: TRBJ1-5; D gene: .; CDR3 protein: CASREGNQPQHF; CDR3 DNA: TGTGCCAGCAGGGAAGGGAATCAGCCCCAGCATTTT
V gene: TRBV10-2; clone size: few; J gene: TRBJ2-3; D gene: TRBD2; CDR3 protein: CASSASGGATPDTQYF; CDR3 DNA: TGCGCCAGCAGTGCTAGCGGGGGGGCCACCCCAGATACGCAGTATTTT
V gene: TRBV28; clone size: many; J gene: TRBJ1-5; D gene: .; CDR3 protein: CASSLRALGNQPQHF; CDR3 DNA: TGTGCCAGCAGTTTGAGGGCACTGGGGAATCAGCCCCAGCATTTT
V gene: TRBV29-1; clone size: .; J gene: TRBJ1-1; D gene: .; CDR3 protein: CSVGKDEAFF; CDR3 DNA: TGCAGCGTTGGTAAGGATGAAGCTTTCTTT
V gene: TRBV29-1; clone size: .; J gene: TRBJ1-5; D gene: TRBD1; CDR3 protein: CSAAGGAGQPQHF; CDR3 DNA: TGCAGCGCTGCAGGGGGCGCGGGTCAGCCCCAGCATTTT
V gene: TRBV5-6; clone size: many; J gene: TRBJ1-1; D gene: .; CDR3 protein: CASSLEWNWVNTEAFF; CDR3 DNA: TGTGCCAGCAGCTTGGAGTGGAACTGGGTAAACACTGAAGCTTTCTTT
V gene: TRBV4-1; clone size: few; J gene: TRBJ2-1; D gene: .; CDR3 protein: CASSQERNLNEQFF; CDR3 DNA: TGCGCCAGCAGCCAAGAAAGAAACTTGAATGAGCAGTTCTTC
V gene: TRBV30; clone size: many; J gene: TRBJ1-1; D gene: .; CDR3 protein: CAWRISLNTEAFF; CDR3 DNA: TGTGCCTGGAGGATCAGCCTGAACACTGAAGCTTTCTTT
V gene: TRBV11-2; clone size: .; J gene: TRBJ2-7; D gene: .; CDR3 protein: CASSLHPGLNEQYF; CDR3 DNA: TGTGCCAGCAGCTTACATCCAGGGTTGAACGAGCAGTACTTC
V gene: TRBV10-3; clone size: many; J gene: TRBJ2-1; D gene: TRBD2; CDR3 protein: CAISESVAGGWDEQFF; CDR3 DNA: TGTGCCATCAGTGAGTCTGTAGCGGGGGGTTGGGATGAGCAGTTCTTC
V gene: TRBV18; clone size: many; J gene: TRBJ1-2; D gene: .; CDR3 protein: CASSVPIEYGYTF; CDR3 DNA: TGTGCCAGCTCAGTCCCGATCGAATATGGCTACACCTTC
V gene: TRBV11-2; clone size: many; J gene: TRBJ2-1; D gene: TRBD2; CDR3 protein: CASSYPTAGGSYNEQFF; CDR3 DNA: TGTGCCAGCAGCTACCCCACTGCGGGGGGCTCCTACAATGAGCAGTTCTTC
V gene: TRBV7-9; clone size: .; J gene: TRBJ2-1; D gene: .; CDR3 protein: CAGGNRGPIIGNEQFF; CDR3 DNA: TGTGCCGGGGGGAACAGGGGCCCGATCATCGGGAATGAGCAGTTCTTC
V gene: TRBV12-3/TRBV12-4; clone size: many; J gene: TRBJ1-2; D gene: .; CDR3 protein: CASSQGTYGYTF; CDR3 DNA: TGTGCCAGCAGCCAGGGAACCTATGGCTACACCTTC
V gene: TRBV20-1; clone size: few; J gene: TRBJ1-5; D gene: .; CDR3 protein: CSASGGWGNQPQHF; CDR3 DNA: TGCAGTGCTAGTGGGGGGTGGGGCAATCAGCCCCAGCATTTT
V gene: TRBV3-1; clone size: .; J gene: TRBJ1-2; D gene: .; CDR3 protein: CASIDRGGGYTF; CDR3 DNA: TGTGCCAGCATTGATAGGGGTGGAGGCTACACCTTC
V gene: TRBV20-1; clone size: few; J gene: TRBJ2-5; D gene: TRBD1; CDR3 protein: CSADGQGEATQYF; CDR3 DNA: TGCAGTGCTGACGGACAGGGAGAAGCGACCCAGTACTTC
V gene: TRBV5-1; clone size: .; J gene: TRBJ2-1; D gene: TRBD2; CDR3 protein: CASSYGGEGSYNEQFF; CDR3 DNA: TGCGCCAGCAGCTACGGGGGGGAGGGCTCCTACAATGAGCAGTTCTTC
V gene: TRBV12-3/TRBV12-4; clone size: many; J gene: TRBJ2-3; D gene: .; CDR3 protein: CASSLGDANTDTQYF; CDR3 DNA: TGTGCCAGCAGTTTAGGAGACGCGAACACAGATACGCAGTATTTT
V gene: TRBV9; clone size: few; J gene: TRBJ2-5; D gene: .; CDR3 protein: CASSAHSGPQETQYF; CDR3 DNA: TGTGCCAGCAGCGCCCACTCGGGGCCTCAAGAGACCCAGTACTTC
V gene: TRBV7-3; clone size: few; J gene: TRBJ2-1; D gene: .; CDR3 protein: CASGTGTGSYNEQFF; CDR3 DNA: TGTGCCAGCGGGACCGGGACGGGCTCCTACAATGAGCAGTTCTTC
V gene: TRBV29-1; clone size: .; J gene: TRBJ1-4; D gene: .; CDR3 protein: CSVEGTANNEKLFF; CDR3 DNA: TGCAGCGTTGAAGGGACAGCCAATAATGAAAAACTGTTTTTT
V gene: TRBV27; clone size: many; J gene: TRBJ1-6; D gene: .; CDR3 protein: CASKKIELNSPLHF; CDR3 DNA: TGTGCCAGCAAGAAGATCGAACTTAATTCACCCCTCCACTTT
V gene: TRBV7-9; clone size: .; J gene: TRBJ2-2; D gene: TRBD1; CDR3 protein: CASSLPTGAGTGELFF; CDR3 DNA: TGTGCCAGCAGCTTACCGACAGGGGCGGGCACCGGGGAGCTGTTTTTT
V gene: TRBV5-6; clone size: .; J gene: TRBJ2-1; D gene: .; CDR3 protein: CASSYGVGAGEQFF; CDR3 DNA: TGTGCCAGCAGCTACGGGGTGGGGGCAGGTGAGCAGTTCTTC
V gene: TRBV11-2; clone size: many; J gene: TRBJ1-1; D gene: .; CDR3 protein: CASTLDTGQKEAFF; CDR3 DNA: TGTGCCAGCACCTTAGACACGGGACAAAAGGAAGCTTTCTTT
V gene: TRBV5-1; clone size: few; J gene: TRBJ2-1; D gene: .; CDR3 protein: CASRWDGLNEQFF; CDR3 DNA: TGCGCCAGCAGGTGGGACGGGTTGAATGAGCAGTTCTTC
V gene: TRBV20-1; clone size: .; J gene: TRBJ1-2; D gene: .; CDR3 protein: CSAPFAGAWGYTF; CDR3 DNA: TGCAGTGCCCCTTTTGCGGGGGCATGGGGCTACACCTTC
V gene: TRBV3-1; clone size: .; J gene: TRBJ2-7; D gene: TRBD1; CDR3 protein: CASSRQGDYEQYF; CDR3 DNA: TGTGCCAGCAGCCGTCAGGGGGACTACGAGCAGTACTTC
V gene: TRBV6-1; clone size: .; J gene: TRBJ2-2; D gene: .; CDR3 protein: CASSTRLGINTGELFF; CDR3 DNA: TGTGCCAGCAGTACCAGACTAGGGATAAACACCGGGGAGCTGTTTTTT
V gene: TRBV5-4; clone size: .; J gene: TRBJ2-2; D gene: .; CDR3 protein: CASSLLGSPGELFF; CDR3 DNA: TGTGCCAGCAGCTTACTAGGTTCTCCCGGGGAGCTGTTTTTT
V gene: TRBV5-1; clone size: many; J gene: TRBJ1-6; D gene: .; CDR3 protein: CASSLEANYNSPLHF; CDR3 DNA: TGCGCCAGCAGCTTGGAGGCAAACTATAATTCACCCCTCCACTTT
V gene: TRBV6-1; clone size: few; J gene: TRBJ1-3; D gene: TRBD1; CDR3 protein: CASRQGQTYGNTIYF; CDR3 DNA: TGTGCCAGCAGACAGGGACAGACTTACGGAAACACCATATATTTT
V gene: TRBV5-1; clone size: .; J gene: TRBJ2-3; D gene: .; CDR3 protein: CASSLMGVRTDTQYF; CDR3 DNA: TGCGCCAGCAGCTTAATGGGAGTTAGAACAGATACGCAGTATTTT
V gene: TRBV27; clone size: .; J gene: TRBJ2-5; D gene: TRBD2; CDR3 protein: CASSRRTSGQDTQYF; CDR3 DNA: TGTGCCAGCAGTAGACGGACTAGCGGACAAGATACCCAGTACTTC
V gene: TRBV27; clone size: few; J gene: TRBJ1-2; D gene: .; CDR3 protein: CASSFRGESRYTF; CDR3 DNA: TGTGCCAGCAGTTTCAGGGGAGAGAGCCGCTACACCTTC
V gene: TRBV28; clone size: many; J gene: TRBJ1-2; D gene: .; CDR3 protein: CASISGKNEIYGYTF; CDR3 DNA: TGTGCCAGCATTTCAGGAAAGAATGAGATCTATGGCTACACCTTC
V gene: TRBV27; clone size: few; J gene: TRBJ1-1; D gene: .; CDR3 protein: CASSFRGQNTEAFF; CDR3 DNA: TGTGCCAGCAGTTTTAGGGGTCAGAACACTGAAGCTTTCTTT
V gene: TRBV20-1; clone size: .; J gene: TRBJ2-2; D gene: .; CDR3 protein: CSARSSSHGELFF; CDR3 DNA: TGCAGTGCTAGATCGTCCAGTCACGGGGAGCTGTTTTTT
V gene: TRBV11-2; clone size: many; J gene: TRBJ1-2; D gene: .; CDR3 protein: CASSLESGDANYGYTF; CDR3 DNA: TGTGCCAGCAGCTTAGAATCAGGCGATGCTAACTATGGCTACACCTTC
V gene: TRBV6-5; clone size: many; J gene: TRBJ2-5; D gene: .; CDR3 protein: CASSYSGLSGETQYF; CDR3 DNA: TGTGCCAGCAGTTACTCGGGACTCTCGGGGGAGACCCAGTACTTC
V gene: TRBV19; clone size: .; J gene: TRBJ1-5; D gene: .; CDR3 protein: CASSIVNQPQHF; CDR3 DNA: TGTGCCAGTAGTATCGTCAATCAGCCCCAGCATTTT
V gene: TRBV7-3; clone size: few; J gene: TRBJ2-7; D gene: .; CDR3 protein: CASTDSTYEQYF; CDR3 DNA: TGTGCCAGTACCGACAGTACCTACGAGCAGTACTTC
V gene: TRBV18; clone size: many; J gene: TRBJ2-7; D gene: .; CDR3 protein: CASSPGTYEQYF; CDR3 DNA: TGTGCCAGCTCTCCGGGAACTTACGAGCAGTACTTC